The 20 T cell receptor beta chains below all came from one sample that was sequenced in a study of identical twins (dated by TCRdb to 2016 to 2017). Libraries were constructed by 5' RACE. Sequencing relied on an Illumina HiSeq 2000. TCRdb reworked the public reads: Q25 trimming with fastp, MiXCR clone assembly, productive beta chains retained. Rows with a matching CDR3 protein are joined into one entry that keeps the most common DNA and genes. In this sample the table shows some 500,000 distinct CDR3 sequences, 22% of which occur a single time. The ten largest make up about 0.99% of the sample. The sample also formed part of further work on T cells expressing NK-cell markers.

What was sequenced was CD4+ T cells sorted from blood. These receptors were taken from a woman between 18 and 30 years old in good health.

CDR3 sequence (DNA): TGTGCCAGCAGCTTGACAGGGGTCAGGGGTTACAATGAGCAGTTCTTC. As protein: CASSLTGVRGYNEQFF. The V call is TRBV5-5, the J call TRBJ2-1, with 7 bases aligning to TRBD1. The CDR3 extends over 16 amino acids. The junction had 8 bases not matched to a gene; V was cut back by 1 base and J by 4 bases. Germline loops: CDR1 SGHKS, CDR2 YYEKEE (reference sequence).

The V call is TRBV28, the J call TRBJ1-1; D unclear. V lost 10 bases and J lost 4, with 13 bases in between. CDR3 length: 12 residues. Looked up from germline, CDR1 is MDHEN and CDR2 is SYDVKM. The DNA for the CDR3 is TGTGCCACCTCGTTAAGGATCACTGAAGCTTTCTTT. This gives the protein CATSLRITEAFF.

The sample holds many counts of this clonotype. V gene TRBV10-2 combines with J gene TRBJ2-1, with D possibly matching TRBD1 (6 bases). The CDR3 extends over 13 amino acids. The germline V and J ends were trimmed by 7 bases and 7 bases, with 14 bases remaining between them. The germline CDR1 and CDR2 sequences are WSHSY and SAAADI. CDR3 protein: CASKWNRANEQFF. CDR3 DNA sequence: TGCGCCAGCAAGTGGAACAGGGCAAATGAGCAGTTCTTC.

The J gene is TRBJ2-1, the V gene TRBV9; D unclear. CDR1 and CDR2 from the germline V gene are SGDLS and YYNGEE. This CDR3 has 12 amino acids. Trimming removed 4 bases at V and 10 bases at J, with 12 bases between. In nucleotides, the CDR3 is TGTGCCAGCAGCATTATAGGCGGCGAGCAGTTCTTC. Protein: CASSIIGGEQFF.

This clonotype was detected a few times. CDR3 DNA: TGCAGCGTTGGTTGGACAGGGGGGAGGTACGAGCAGTACTTC. This sequence encodes CSVGWTGGRYEQYF. The chain couples TRBV29-1 to TRBJ2-7, with 10 bases aligning to TRBD1. J lost 4 bases, V lost 4 bases, and 7 bases had no gene match. Germline lookup yields CDR1 SQVTM and CDR2 ANQGSEA. This CDR3 region has 14 residues.

CDR3 region: CASSRSSGHEQYF. For the CDR3, the DNA is TGTGCCAGCAGCCGTTCTAGCGGCCACGAGCAGTACTTC. The V call is TRBV7-9, the J call TRBJ2-7; 7 nucleotides agree with TRBD2. Germline V gene sequence: CDR1 SEHNR, CDR2 FQNEAQ (reference sequence). The J segment lost 5 bases and the V segment lost 5 bases, leaving 6 bases of the junction unmatched. The CDR3 is made up of 13 amino acids. The full variable domain, completed using reference TRBV7-9 and TRBJ2-7, is DTGVSQNPRHKITKRGQNVTFRCDPISEHNRLYWYRQTLGQGPEFLTYFQNEAQLEKSRLLSDRFSAERPKGSFSTLEIQRTEQGDSAMYLCASSRSSGHEQYFGPGTRLTVT.

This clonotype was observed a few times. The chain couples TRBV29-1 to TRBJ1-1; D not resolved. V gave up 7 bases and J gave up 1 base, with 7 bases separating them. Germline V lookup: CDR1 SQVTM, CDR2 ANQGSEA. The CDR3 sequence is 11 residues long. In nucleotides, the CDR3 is TGCAGCGGGACGGGGAACACTGAAGCTTTCTTT. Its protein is CSGTGNTEAFF.

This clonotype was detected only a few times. The CDR3 sequence is CASSPHKNTEAFF. The CDR3 DNA is TGTGCCAGCTCACCCCACAAGAACACTGAAGCTTTCTTT. This chain joins TRBV18 and TRBJ1-1; D unresolved. Germline V gene sequence: CDR1 KGHSH, CDR2 LQKENI. V was cut by 3 bases and J by 1 base, with 6 bases left in between. This CDR3 spans 13 amino acids.

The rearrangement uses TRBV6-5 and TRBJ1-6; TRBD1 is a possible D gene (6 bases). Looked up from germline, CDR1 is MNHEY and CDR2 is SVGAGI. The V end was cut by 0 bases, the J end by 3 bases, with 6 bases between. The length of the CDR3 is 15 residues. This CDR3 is CASSYSDSYNSPLHF. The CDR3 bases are TGTGCCAGCAGTTACTCGGACAGCTATAATTCACCCCTCCACTTT.

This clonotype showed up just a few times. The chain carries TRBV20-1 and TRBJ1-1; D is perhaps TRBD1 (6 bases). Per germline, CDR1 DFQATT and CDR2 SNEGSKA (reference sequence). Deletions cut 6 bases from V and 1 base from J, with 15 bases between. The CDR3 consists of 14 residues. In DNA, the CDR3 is TGCAGTGCGCTACCGGGACATAGGAACACTGAAGCTTTCTTT. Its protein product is CSALPGHRNTEAFF.

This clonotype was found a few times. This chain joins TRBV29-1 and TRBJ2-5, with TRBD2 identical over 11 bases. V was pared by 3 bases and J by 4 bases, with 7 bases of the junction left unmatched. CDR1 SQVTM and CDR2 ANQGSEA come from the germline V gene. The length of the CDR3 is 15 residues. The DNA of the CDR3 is TGCAGCGTTGATTCGGTAGCGGGGGGGCGAGAGACCCAGTACTTC. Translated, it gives CSVDSVAGGRETQYF.

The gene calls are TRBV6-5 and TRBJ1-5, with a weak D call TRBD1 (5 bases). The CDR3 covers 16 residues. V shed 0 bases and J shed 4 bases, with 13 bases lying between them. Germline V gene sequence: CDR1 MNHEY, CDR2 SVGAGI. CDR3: CASSYSIGQGNQPQHF. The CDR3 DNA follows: TGTGCCAGCAGTTACTCGATAGGGCAGGGAAATCAGCCCCAGCATTTT.

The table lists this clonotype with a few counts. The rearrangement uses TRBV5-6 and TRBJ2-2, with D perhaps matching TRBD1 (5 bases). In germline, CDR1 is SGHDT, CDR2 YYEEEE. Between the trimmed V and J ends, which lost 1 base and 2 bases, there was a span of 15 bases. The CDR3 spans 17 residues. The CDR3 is CASSLFDRSINTGELFF. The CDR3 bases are TGTGCCAGCAGCTTGTTTGACAGATCCATTAACACCGGGGAGCTGTTTTTT.

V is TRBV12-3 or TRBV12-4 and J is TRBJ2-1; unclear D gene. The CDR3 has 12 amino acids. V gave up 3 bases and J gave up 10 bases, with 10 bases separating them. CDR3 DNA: TGTGCCAGCAGTTTCCCATTACAGGAGCAGTTCTTC. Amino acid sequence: CASSFPLQEQFF.

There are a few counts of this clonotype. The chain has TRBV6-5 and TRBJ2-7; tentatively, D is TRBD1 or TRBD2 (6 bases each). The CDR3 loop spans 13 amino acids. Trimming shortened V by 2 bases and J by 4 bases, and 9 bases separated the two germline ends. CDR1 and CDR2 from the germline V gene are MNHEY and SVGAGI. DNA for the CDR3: TGTGCCAGCAGTTACCAAGGGGGGTACGAGCAGTACTTC. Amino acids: CASSYQGGYEQYF.

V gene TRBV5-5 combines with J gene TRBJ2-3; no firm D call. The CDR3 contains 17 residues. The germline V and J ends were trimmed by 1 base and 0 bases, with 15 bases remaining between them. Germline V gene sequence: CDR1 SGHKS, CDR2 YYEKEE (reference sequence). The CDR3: CASSLFLAAMSTDTQYF. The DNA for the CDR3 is TGTGCCAGCAGCTTGTTTCTGGCTGCTATGAGCACAGATACGCAGTATTTT.

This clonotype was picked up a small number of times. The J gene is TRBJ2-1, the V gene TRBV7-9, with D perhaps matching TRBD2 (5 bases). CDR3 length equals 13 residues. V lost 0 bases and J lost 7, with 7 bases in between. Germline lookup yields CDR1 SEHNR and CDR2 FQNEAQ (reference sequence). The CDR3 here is CASSLAGDNEQFF. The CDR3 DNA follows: TGTGCCAGCAGCTTAGCCGGGGATAATGAGCAGTTCTTC.

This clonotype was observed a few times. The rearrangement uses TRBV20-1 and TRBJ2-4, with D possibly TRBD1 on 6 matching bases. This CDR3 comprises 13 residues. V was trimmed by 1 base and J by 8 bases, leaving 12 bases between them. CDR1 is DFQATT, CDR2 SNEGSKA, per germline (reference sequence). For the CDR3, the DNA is TGCAGTGCTAGAGTTGGGGGCGTGGACATTCAGTACTTC. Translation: CSARVGGVDIQYF.

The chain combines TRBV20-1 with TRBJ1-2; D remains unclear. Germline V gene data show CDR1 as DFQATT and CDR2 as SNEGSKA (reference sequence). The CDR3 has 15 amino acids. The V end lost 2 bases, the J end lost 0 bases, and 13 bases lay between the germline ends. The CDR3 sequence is CSARTAKGPNYGYTF. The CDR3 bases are TGCAGTGCTAGAACCGCGAAGGGCCCTAACTATGGCTACACCTTC.

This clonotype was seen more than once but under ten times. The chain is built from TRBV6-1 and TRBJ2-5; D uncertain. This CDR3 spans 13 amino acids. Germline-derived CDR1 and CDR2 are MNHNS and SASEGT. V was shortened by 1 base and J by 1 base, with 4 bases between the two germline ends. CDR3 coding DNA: TGTGCCAGCAGTGAAGGCGGCCAAGAGACCCAGTACTTC. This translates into CASSEGGQETQYF.